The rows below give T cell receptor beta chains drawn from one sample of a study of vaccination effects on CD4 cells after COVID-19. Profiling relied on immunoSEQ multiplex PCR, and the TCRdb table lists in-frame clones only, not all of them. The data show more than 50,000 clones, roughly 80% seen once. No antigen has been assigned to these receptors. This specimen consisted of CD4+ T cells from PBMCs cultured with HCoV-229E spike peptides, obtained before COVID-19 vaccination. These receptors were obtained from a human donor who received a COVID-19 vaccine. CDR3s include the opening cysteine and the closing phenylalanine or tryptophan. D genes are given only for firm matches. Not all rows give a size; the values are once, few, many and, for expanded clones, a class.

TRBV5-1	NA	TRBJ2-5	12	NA	CASSWKGETQYF	TGCGCCAGCAGCTGGAAGGGAGAGACCCAGTACTTC
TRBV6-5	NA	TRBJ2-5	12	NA	CASGYIGETQYF	TGTGCCAGCGGATATATAGGGGAGACCCAGTACTTC
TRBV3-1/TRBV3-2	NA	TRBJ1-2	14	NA	CASSQEPANYGYTF	TGTGCCAGCAGCCAAGAACCAGCTAACTATGGCTACACCTTC
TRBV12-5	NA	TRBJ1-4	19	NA	CASGRSLGLRSAGYEKLFF	TGTGCTAGTGGCCGCTCCTTAGGGTTAAGATCGGCAGGTTATGAAAAACTGTTTTTT
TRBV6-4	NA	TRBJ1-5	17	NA	CASSDPPGRNSNQPQHF	TGTGCCAGCAGTGACCCCCCGGGACGCAATAGCAATCAGCCCCAGCATTTT
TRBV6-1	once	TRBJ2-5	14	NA	CASSETWGSETQYF	TGTGCCAGCAGTGAAACTTGGGGAAGCGAGACCCAGTACTTC
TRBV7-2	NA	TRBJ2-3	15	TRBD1	CASSQTGDHTDTQYF	TGTGCCAGCAGCCAGACAGGGGACCACACAGATACGCAGTATTTT
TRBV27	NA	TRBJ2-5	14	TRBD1	CASGPRQGQETQYF	TGTGCCAGCGGACCTAGACAGGGGCAAGAGACCCAGTACTTC
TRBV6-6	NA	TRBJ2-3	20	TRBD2	CASSLGYGLAGGPRTDTQYF	TGTGCCAGCAGCCTCGGATACGGATTAGCGGGGGGGCCCCGCACAGATACGCAGTATTTT
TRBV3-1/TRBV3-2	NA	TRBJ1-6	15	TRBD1	CASGWRDREYSPLHF	TGTGCCAGCGGGTGGCGGGACAGGGAGTATTCACCCCTCCACTTT
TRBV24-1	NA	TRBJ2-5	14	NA	CATSDLSPPETQYF	TGTGCCACCAGTGATTTGTCACCCCCAGAGACCCAGTACTTC
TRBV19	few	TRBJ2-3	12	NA	CASSTFTDTQYF	TGTGCCAGTAGTACCTTCACAGATACGCAGTATTTT
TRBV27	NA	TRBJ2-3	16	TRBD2	CASSPLRVAGEDTQYF	TGTGCCAGCAGTCCCCTCAGGGTAGCGGGGGAGGATACGCAGTATTTT
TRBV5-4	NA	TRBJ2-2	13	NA	CASHRDYTGELFF	TGTGCCAGCCACAGGGATTACACCGGGGAGCTGTTTTTT
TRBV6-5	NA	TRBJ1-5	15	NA	CASRVGTLSNQPQHF	TGTGCCAGCAGGGTAGGGACACTTAGCAATCAGCCCCAGCATTTT
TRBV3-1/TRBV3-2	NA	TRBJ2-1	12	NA	CASSQVTTEQFF	TGTGCCAGCAGCCAAGTCACAACTGAGCAGTTCTTC
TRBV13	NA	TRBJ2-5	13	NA	CASSTRTLGAQYF	TGTGCCAGCAGCACTCGGACCCTCGGGGCCCAGTACTTC
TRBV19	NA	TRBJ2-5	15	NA	CASSSGRDFQETQYF	TGTGCCAGTAGTAGCGGACGGGATTTCCAAGAGACCCAGTACTTC
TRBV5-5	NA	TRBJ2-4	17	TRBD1	CASSLAPGQGAENIQYF	TGTGCCAGCAGCTTGGCCCCAGGACAGGGGGCAGAGAACATTCAGTACTTC
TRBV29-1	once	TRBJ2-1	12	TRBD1	CSRDRYYDEQFF	TGCAGTCGGGACAGGTATTACGATGAGCAGTTCTTC
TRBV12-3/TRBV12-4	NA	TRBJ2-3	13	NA	CASSLVSTDTQYF	TGTGCCAGCAGTTTGGTCAGCACAGATACGCAGTATTTT
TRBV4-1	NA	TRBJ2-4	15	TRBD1	CASSQDRGSKNIQYF	TGCGCCAGCAGCCAAGACAGGGGGTCCAAAAACATTCAGTACTTC
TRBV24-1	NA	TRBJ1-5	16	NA	CATIPPGGAHDQPQHF	TGTGCCACCATCCCTCCCGGGGGGGCCCATGATCAGCCCCAGCATTTT
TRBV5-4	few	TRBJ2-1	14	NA	CASSLVGVSNEQFF	TGTGCCAGCAGCTTGGTAGGCGTGAGCAATGAGCAGTTCTTC
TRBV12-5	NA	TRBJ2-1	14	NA	CASVLQDSNNEQFF	TGTGCTAGTGTCCTTCAGGACAGTAACAATGAGCAGTTCTTC
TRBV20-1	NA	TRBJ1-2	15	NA	CSASRDAELNYGYTF	TGCAGTGCTAGTCGTGACGCGGAACTCAACTATGGCTACACCTTC
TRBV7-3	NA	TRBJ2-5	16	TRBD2	CASSLTIAGGLETQYF	TGTGCCAGCAGCTTAACGATAGCGGGGGGTTTAGAGACCCAGTACTTC
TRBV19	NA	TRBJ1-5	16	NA	CASSPLRGNSNQPQHF	TGTGCCAGTAGTCCCCTCAGGGGAAATAGCAATCAGCCCCAGCATTTT
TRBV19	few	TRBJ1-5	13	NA	CASSIDTNQPQHF	TGTGCCAGTAGTATCGACACAAATCAGCCCCAGCATTTT
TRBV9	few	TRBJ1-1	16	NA	CASSPVDQGIYTEAFF	TGTGCCAGCAGCCCCGTTGATCAGGGAATTTACACTGAAGCTTTCTTT
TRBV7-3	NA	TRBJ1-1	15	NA	CASSPTGTPNTEAFF	TGTGCCAGCAGCCCAACAGGGACCCCGAACACTGAAGCTTTCTTT
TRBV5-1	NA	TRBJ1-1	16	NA	CASSSQPGHQNTEAFF	TGCGCCAGCAGCTCCCAACCGGGACACCAGAACACTGAAGCTTTCTTT
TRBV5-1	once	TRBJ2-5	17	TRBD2	CASSPEGRARGAETQYF	TGCGCCAGCAGCCCGGAGGGGCGGGCGCGGGGGGCGGAGACCCAGTACTTC
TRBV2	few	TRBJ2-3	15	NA	CASSHRQVRKGTQYF	TGTGCCAGCAGTCATAGACAGGTTCGGAAGGGTACGCAGTATTTT
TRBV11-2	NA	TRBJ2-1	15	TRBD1	CASPTGTGEYNEQFF	TGTGCCAGCCCAACCGGGACAGGGGAATACAATGAGCAGTTCTTC
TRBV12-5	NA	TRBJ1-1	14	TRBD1	CASGAGGKDTEAFF	TGTGCTAGTGGTGCAGGGGGGAAGGACACTGAAGCTTTCTTT
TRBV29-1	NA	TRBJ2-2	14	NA	CSVVRGNAAGELFF	TGCAGCGTTGTTCGGGGAAACGCGGCCGGGGAGCTGTTTTTT
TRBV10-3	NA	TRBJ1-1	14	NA	CAISDQRLNTEAFF	TGTGCCATCAGTGACCAAAGGTTGAACACTGAAGCTTTCTTT
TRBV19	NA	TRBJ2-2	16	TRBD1	CASSISGTGNTGELFF	TGTGCCAGTAGTATTTCTGGGACAGGGAATACCGGGGAGCTGTTTTTT
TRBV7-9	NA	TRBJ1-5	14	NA	CASSQSGGHQPQHF	TGTGCCAGCAGCCAATCCGGGGGCCATCAGCCCCAGCATTTT
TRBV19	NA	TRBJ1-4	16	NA	CASSPRPGRPNEKLFF	TGTGCCAGTAGTCCAAGACCGGGACGGCCGAATGAAAAACTGTTTTTT
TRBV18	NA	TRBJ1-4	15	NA	CASSPPGLPNEKLFF	TGTGCCAGCTCACCACCAGGGCTACCTAATGAAAAACTGTTTTTT
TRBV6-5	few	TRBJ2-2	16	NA	CASSYVSGRSTGELFF	TGTGCCAGCAGTTACGTTTCAGGGAGGAGCACCGGGGAGCTGTTTTTT
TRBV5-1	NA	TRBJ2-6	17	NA	CASSPDGLGSGANVLTF	TGCGCCAGCAGCCCGGACGGCCTCGGCTCTGGGGCCAACGTCCTGACTTTC
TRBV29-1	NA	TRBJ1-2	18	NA	CSVEAPPGDPSGYYGYTF	TGCAGCGTTGAAGCCCCCCCGGGGGACCCCTCGGGCTACTATGGCTACACCTTC
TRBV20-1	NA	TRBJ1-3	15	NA	CSASLSGFGGNTIYF	TGCAGTGCTAGTCTTTCAGGGTTCGGTGGAAACACCATATATTTT
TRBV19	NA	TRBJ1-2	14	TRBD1	CASSSGQATYGYTF	TGTGCCAGTAGTTCGGGACAGGCCACCTATGGCTACACCTTC
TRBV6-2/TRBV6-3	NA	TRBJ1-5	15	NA	CASSSLGDSNQPQHF	TGTGCCAGCAGTTCCCTCGGGGATAGCAATCAGCCCCAGCATTTT
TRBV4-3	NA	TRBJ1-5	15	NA	CASSQVAGGNQPQHF	TGCGCCAGCAGCCAAGTCGCAGGGGGCAATCAGCCCCAGCATTTT
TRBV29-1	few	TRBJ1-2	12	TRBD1	CSVNRGPYGYTF	TGCAGCGTTAACAGGGGGCCTTATGGCTACACCTTC
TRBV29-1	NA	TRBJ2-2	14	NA	CSVDMDRNTGELFF	TGCAGCGTTGATATGGACAGGAACACCGGGGAGCTGTTTTTT
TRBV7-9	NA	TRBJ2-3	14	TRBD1	CASSQTGGTDTQYF	TGTGCCAGCAGCCAAACAGGGGGCACAGATACGCAGTATTTT